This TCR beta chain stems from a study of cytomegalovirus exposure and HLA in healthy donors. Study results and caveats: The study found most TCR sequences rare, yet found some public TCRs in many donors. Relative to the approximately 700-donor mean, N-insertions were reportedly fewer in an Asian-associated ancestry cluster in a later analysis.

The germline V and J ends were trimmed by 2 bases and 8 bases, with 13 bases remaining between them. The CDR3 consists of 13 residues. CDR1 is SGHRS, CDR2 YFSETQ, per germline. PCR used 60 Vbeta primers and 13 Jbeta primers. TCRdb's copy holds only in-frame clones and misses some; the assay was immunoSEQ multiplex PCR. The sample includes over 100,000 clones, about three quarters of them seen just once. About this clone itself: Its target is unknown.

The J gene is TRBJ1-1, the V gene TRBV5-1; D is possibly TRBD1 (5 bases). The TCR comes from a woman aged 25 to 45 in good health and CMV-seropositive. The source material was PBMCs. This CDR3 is CASSFGSGGEAFF. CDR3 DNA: TGCGCCAGCAGCTTTGGTAGTGGGGGGGAAGCTTTCTTT. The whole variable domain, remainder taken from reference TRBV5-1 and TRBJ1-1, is KAGVTQTPRYLIKTRGQQVTLSCSPISGHRSVSWYQQTPGQGLQFLFEYFSETQRNKGNFPGRFSGRQFSNSRSEMNVSTLELGDSALYLCASSFGSGGEAFFGQGTRLTVV.